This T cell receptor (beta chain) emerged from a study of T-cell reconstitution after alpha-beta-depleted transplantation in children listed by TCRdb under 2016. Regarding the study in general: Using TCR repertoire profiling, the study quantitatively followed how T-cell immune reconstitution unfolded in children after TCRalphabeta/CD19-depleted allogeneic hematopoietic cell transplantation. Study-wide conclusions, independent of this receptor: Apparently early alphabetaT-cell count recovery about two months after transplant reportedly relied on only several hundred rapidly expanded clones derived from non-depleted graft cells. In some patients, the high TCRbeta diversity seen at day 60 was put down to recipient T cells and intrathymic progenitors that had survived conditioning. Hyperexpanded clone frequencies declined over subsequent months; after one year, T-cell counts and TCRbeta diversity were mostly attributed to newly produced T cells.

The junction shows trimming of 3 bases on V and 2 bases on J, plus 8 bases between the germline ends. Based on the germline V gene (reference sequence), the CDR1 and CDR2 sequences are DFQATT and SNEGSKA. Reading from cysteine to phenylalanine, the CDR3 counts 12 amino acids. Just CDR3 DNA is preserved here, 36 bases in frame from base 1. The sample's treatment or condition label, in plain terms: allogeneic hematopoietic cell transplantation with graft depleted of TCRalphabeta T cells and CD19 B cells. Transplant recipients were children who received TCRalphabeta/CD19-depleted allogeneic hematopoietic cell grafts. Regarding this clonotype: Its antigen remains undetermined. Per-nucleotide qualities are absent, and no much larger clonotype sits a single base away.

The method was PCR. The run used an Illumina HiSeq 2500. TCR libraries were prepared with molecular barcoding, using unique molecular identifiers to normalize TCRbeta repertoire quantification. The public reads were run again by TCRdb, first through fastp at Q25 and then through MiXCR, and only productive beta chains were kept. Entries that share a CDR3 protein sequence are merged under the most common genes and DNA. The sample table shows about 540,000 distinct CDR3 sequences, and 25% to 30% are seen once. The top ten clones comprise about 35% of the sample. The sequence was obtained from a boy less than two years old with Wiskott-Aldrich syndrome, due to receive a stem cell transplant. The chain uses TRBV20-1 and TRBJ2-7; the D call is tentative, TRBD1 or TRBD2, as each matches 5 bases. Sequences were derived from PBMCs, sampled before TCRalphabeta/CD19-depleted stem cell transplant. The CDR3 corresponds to CSARRGPYEQYF. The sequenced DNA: TGCAGTGCTAGGAGGGGACCCTACGAGCAGTACTTC.